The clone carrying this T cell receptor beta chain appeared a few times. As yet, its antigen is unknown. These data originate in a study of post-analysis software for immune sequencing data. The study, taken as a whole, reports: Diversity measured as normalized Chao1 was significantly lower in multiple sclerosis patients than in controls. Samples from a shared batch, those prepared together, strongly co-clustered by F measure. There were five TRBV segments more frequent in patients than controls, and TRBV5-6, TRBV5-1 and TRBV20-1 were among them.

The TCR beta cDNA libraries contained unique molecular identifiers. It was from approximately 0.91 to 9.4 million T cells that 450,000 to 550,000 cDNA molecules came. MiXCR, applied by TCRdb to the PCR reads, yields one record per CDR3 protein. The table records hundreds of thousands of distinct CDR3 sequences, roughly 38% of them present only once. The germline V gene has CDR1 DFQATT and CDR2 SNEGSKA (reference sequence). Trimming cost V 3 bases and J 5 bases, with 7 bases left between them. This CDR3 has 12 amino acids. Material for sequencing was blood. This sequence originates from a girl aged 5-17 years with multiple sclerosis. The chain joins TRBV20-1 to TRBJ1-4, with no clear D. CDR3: CSASQANEKLFF. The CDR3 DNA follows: TGCAGTGCTAGTCAAGCAAATGAAAAACTGTTTTTT.